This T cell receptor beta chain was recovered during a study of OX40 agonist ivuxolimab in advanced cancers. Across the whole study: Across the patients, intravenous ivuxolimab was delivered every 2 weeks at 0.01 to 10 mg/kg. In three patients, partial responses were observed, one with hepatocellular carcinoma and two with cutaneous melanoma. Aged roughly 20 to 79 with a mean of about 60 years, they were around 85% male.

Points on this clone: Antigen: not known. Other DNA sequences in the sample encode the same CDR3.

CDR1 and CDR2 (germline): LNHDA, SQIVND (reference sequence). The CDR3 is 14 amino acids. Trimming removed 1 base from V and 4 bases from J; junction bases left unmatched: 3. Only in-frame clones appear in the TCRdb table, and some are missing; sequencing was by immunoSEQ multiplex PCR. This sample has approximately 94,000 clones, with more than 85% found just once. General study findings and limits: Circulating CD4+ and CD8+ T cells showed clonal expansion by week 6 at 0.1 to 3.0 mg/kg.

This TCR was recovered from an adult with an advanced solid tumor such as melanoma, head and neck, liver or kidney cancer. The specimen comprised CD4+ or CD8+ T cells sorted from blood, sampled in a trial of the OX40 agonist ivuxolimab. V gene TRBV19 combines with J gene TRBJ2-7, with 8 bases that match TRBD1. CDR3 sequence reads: CASSIGQGAYEQYF. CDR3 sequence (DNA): TGTGCCAGTAGTATAGGGCAGGGGGCTTACGAGCAGTACTTC.